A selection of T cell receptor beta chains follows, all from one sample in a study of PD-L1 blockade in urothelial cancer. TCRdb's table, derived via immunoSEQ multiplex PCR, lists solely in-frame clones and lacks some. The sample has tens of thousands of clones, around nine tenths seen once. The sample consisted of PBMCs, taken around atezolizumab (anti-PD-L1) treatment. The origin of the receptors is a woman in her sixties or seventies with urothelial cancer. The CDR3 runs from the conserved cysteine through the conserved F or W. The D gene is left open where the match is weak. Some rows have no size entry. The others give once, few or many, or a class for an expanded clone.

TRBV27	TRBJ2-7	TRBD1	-	CASKSNRGPTSYEQYF	TGTGCCAGCAAAAGTAACAGGGGACCTACCTCCTACGAGCAGTACTTC
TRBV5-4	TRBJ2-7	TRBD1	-	CASSFVQGTSYEQYF	TGTGCCAGCAGCTTTGTACAGGGGACCTCCTACGAGCAGTACTTC
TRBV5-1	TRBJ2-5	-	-	CASRKPGQEETQYF	TGCGCCAGCAGGAAACCGGGACAAGAAGAGACCCAGTACTTC
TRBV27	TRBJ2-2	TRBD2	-	CASTRGGRVNTGELFF	TGTGCCAGCACCCGGGGGGGGAGGGTAAACACCGGGGAGCTGTTTTTT
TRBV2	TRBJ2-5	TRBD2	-	CASSEEISGVQETQYF	TGTGCCAGCAGTGAAGAAATTAGCGGGGTTCAAGAGACCCAGTACTTC
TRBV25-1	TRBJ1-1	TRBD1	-	CASLQGVGFEAFF	TGTGCCAGTTTACAGGGGGTTGGGTTCGAAGCTTTCTTT
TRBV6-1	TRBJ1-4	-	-	CASSEDTGPTEKLFF	TGTGCCAGCAGTGAAGACACAGGGCCGACTGAAAAACTGTTTTTT
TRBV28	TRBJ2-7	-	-	CASSYSQGIYEQYF	TGTGCCAGCAGTTACTCACAGGGTATCTACGAGCAGTACTTC
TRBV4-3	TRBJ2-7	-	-	CASSQDRGRVFHEQYF	TGCGCCAGCAGCCAAGATCGCGGCAGGGTCTTCCACGAGCAGTACTTC
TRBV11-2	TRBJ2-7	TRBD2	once	CASSPRSGRSYEQYF	TGTGCCAGCAGCCCACGGAGCGGGAGGTCCTACGAGCAGTACTTC
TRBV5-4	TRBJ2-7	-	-	CASSQQWGAYEQYF	TGTGCCAGCAGCCAACAGTGGGGGGCCTACGAGCAGTACTTC
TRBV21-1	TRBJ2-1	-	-	CASSKVPHNEQFF	TGTGCCAGCAGCAAAGTTCCTCACAATGAGCAGTTCTTC
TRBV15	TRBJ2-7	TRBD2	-	CATSRELAGVYEQYF	TGTGCCACCAGCAGAGAATTAGCGGGAGTCTACGAGCAGTACTTC
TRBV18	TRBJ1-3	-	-	CASSPGPGSGNTIYF	TGTGCCAGCTCACCAGGGCCAGGCTCTGGAAACACCATATATTTT
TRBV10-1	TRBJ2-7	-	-	CASSELVRAGEQYF	TGCGCCAGCAGTGAGTTGGTCAGGGCAGGCGAGCAGTACTTC
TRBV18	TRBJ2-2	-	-	CASSPQGQINTGELFF	TGTGCCAGCTCACCACAAGGACAGATTAACACCGGGGAGCTGTTTTTT
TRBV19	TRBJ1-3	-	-	CASSIGALSSGNTIYF	TGTGCCAGTAGTATAGGGGCACTGAGCTCTGGAAACACCATATATTTT
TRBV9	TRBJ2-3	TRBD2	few	CASSVQGLDTDTQYF	TGTGCCAGCAGCGTCCAGGGACTAGACACAGATACGCAGTATTTT
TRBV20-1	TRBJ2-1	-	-	CSATLGDEQFF	TGCAGTGCAACCCTAGGGGATGAGCAGTTCTTC
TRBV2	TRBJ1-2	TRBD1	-	CASSEARGQGKGYTF	TGTGCCAGCAGTGAAGCGCGGGGACAGGGGAAGGGCTACACCTTC
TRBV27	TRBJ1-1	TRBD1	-	CASSLGQGNMNTEAFF	TGTGCCAGCAGTTTGGGACAGGGGAATATGAACACTGAAGCTTTCTTT
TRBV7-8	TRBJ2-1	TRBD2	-	CASSLGGLAGAGEQFF	TGTGCCAGCAGCTTAGGGGGACTAGCGGGAGCAGGAGAGCAGTTCTTC
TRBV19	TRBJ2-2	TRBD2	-	CASSIGRTSGRRTGELFF	TGTGCCAGTAGTATAGGAAGGACTAGCGGGAGACGGACCGGGGAGCTGTTTTTT
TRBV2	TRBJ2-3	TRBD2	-	CAGTSGGADTQYF	TGTGCCGGAACTAGCGGGGGGGCGGATACGCAGTATTTT
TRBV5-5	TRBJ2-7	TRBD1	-	CASSQELTGAPSLEQYF	TGCGCCAGCAGCCAAGAGCTGACAGGGGCCCCGTCATTGGAGCAGTACTTC
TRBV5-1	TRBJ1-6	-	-	CASSFAGANSPLHF	TGCGCCAGCAGCTTCGCAGGGGCTAATTCACCCCTCCACTTT
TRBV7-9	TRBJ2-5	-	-	CASSLSKETQYF	TGTGCCAGCAGCTTGAGTAAAGAGACCCAGTACTTC
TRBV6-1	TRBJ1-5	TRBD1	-	CASRGQGANQPQHF	TGTGCCAGCAGGGGACAGGGGGCAAATCAGCCCCAGCATTTT
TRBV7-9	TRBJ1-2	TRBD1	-	CASNPRPGQGYGYTF	TGTGCCAGCAACCCCCGTCCGGGACAGGGCTATGGCTACACCTTC
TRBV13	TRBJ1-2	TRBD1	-	CASSPGTGPLYGYTF	TGTGCCAGCAGCCCCGGGACAGGACCTCTCTATGGCTACACCTTC
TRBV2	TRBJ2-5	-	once	CASTGDSLKTQYF	TGTGCCAGCACCGGGGATAGCCTGAAGACCCAGTACTTC
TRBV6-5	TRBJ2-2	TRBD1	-	CASRQRDRGKRELFF	TGTGCCAGCAGACAACGGGACAGGGGTAAAAGGGAGCTGTTTTTT
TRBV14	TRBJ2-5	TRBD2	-	CASSQDLGTSVGETQYF	TGTGCCAGCAGCCAAGATTTGGGAACTAGCGTTGGCGAGACCCAGTACTTC
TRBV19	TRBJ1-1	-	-	CASSIGAPLTEAFF	TGTGCCAGTAGTATTGGGGCACCACTCACTGAAGCTTTCTTT
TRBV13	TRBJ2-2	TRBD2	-	CASSLGLAGATGELFF	TGTGCCAGCAGCCTTGGACTAGCGGGAGCCACCGGGGAGCTGTTTTTT
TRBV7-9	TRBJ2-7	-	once	CASSAPLEFVHEQYF	TGTGCCAGCAGCGCCCCTCTAGAATTTGTCCACGAGCAGTACTTC
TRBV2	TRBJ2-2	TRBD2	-	CASSGASGGNTGELFF	TGTGCCAGCAGTGGGGCTAGCGGAGGGAACACCGGGGAGCTGTTTTTT
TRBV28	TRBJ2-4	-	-	CASRPTGLAKNIQYF	TGTGCCAGCAGGCCTACAGGATTAGCCAAAAACATTCAGTACTTC
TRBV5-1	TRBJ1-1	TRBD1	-	CASSPQDRGITEAFF	TGCGCCAGCAGCCCTCAGGACAGGGGTATCACTGAAGCTTTCTTT
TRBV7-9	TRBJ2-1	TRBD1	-	CASSFGQGSKINEQFF	TGTGCCAGCAGCTTCGGACAGGGCAGCAAAATCAATGAGCAGTTCTTC
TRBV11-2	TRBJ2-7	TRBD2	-	CASSLLTHGTNYEQYF	TGTGCCAGCAGCTTATTAACTCACGGGACTAACTACGAGCAGTACTTC
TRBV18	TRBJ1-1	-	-	CASSPPSGYTEAFF	TGTGCCAGCTCACCACCGTCAGGGTACACTGAAGCTTTCTTT
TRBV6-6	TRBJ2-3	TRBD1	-	CASSYRTGRSSDTQYF	TGTGCCAGCAGTTATAGGACAGGGAGGAGCTCAGATACGCAGTATTTT
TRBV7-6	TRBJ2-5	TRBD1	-	CASSLPRTGGIETQYF	TGTGCCAGCAGCTTGCCGCGCACAGGGGGCATAGAGACCCAGTACTTC
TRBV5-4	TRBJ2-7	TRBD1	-	CASSFGRTGSYEQYF	TGTGCCAGCAGCTTTGGCAGGACAGGGTCCTACGAGCAGTACTTC
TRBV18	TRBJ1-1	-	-	CASSRLSGEGTEAFF	TGTGCCAGCTCACGCCTATCAGGGGAGGGTACTGAAGCTTTCTTT
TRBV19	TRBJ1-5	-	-	CASSMRVQPQHF	TGTGCCAGTAGTATGAGGGTTCAGCCCCAGCATTTT